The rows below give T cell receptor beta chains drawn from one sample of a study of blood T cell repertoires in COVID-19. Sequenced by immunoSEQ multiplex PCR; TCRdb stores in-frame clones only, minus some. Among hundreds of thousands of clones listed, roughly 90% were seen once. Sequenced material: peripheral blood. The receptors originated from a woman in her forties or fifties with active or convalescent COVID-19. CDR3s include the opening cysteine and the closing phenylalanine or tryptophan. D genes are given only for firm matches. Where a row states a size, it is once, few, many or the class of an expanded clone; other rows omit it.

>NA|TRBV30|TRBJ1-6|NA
TGTGCCTGGGGCAGGGTGAATTCACCCCTCCACTTT
CAWGRVNSPLHF
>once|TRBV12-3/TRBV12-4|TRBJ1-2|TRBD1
TGTGCCAGCAGGACGACAGGGTACTATGGCTACACCTTC
CASRTTGYYGYTF
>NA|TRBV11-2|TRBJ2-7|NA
TGTGCCAGCAGCCCGACTTTGCGGTACGAGCAGTACTTC
CASSPTLRYEQYF
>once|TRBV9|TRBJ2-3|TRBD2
TGTGCCAGCAGCCCAGCAAAGCGGGAGTGGGCAGATACGCAGTATTTT
CASSPAKREWADTQYF
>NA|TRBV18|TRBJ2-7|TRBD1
TGTGCCAGCTCACCTGGACAGGGGGAGGTGCAGTACTTC
CASSPGQGEVQYF
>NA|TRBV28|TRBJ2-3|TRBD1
TGTGCCAGCAGTTTTCAGGGACAGGGAGTCACAGATACGCAGTATTTT
CASSFQGQGVTDTQYF
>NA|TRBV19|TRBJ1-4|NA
TGTGCCAGTAGTTCCCTCTGGAAGGGGAATGAAAAACTGTTTTTT
CASSSLWKGNEKLFF
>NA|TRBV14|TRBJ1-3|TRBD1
TGTGCCAGCAGCCTATCCAGGGGGTCTGGAAACACCATATATTTT
CASSLSRGSGNTIYF
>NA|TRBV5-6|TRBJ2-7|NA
TGTGCCAGCAGCTTGGGATTGGGCGCCTACGAGCAGTACTTC
CASSLGLGAYEQYF
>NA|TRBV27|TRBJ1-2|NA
TGTGCCAGCAGTTTTGGCGGCCCTAACTATGGCTACACCTTC
CASSFGGPNYGYTF
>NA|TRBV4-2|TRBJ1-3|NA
TGTGCCAGCAGCCTCCGGGGGGGTATGTCTGGAAACACCATATATTTT
CASSLRGGMSGNTIYF
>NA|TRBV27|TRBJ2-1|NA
TGTGCCAGCAACGGGCGGGATGGCTACAATGAGCAGTTCTTC
CASNGRDGYNEQFF
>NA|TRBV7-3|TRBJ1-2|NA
TGTGCCAGCAGCTTAGAGGGAGGGGCTGGCTACACCTTC
CASSLEGGAGYTF
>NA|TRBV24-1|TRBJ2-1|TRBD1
TGTGCCACCAGTCCTCCGGGACAGTCTTACAATGAGCAGTTCTTC
CATSPPGQSYNEQFF
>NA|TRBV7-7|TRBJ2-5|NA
TGTGCTAGCAGCTTGTACGGGGGGCCCTCTGAAGAGACCCAGTACTTC
CASSLYGGPSEETQYF
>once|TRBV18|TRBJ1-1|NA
TGTGCCAGCTCATCTTACGGCAACGCCCTTAGCTCGATGAACACTGAAGCTTTCTTT
CASSSYGNALSSMNTEAFF
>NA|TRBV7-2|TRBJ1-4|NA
TGTGCCAGCAGCCGCCGCGGAGTGGGAGGCGAAAAACTGTTTTTT
CASSRRGVGGEKLFF
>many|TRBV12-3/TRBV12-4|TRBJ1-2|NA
TGTGCCAGCACCGAAGGACATAACTATGGCTACACCTTC
CASTEGHNYGYTF
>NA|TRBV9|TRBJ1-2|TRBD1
TGTGCCAGCAGCGTAGGGGGACAGGGGGCAGGGAGCTATGGCTACACCTTC
CASSVGGQGAGSYGYTF
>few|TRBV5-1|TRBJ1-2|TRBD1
TGCGCCAGCAGCTTGAAGGGACAGAGGTCACTGAGCTATGGCTACACCTTC
CASSLKGQRSLSYGYTF
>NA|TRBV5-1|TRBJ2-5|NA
TGCGCCAGCAGCTTGGCCAGGGAACAAGAGACCCAGTACTTC
CASSLAREQETQYF
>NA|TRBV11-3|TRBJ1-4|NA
TGTGCCAGCAGCTTCTTAGAATCCGACATATCAACTCTATATGAAAAACTGTTTTTT
CASSFLESDISTLYEKLFF
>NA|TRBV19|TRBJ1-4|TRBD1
TGTGCCAGTAGTACGGACAGGGAAAAAGAAAAACTGTTTTTT
CASSTDREKEKLFF
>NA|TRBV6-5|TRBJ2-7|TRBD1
TGTGCCGTTCGAGCCCGGACAGGGAATTACGAGCAGTACTTC
CAVRARTGNYEQYF
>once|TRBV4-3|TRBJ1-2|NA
TGCGCCAGCAGCCAGCGGGAGAGGGCATGGGGGAGTGGCTACACCTTC
CASSQRERAWGSGYTF
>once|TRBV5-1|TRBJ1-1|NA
TGCGCCAGCAGTAATGACAGGGAAGCTTTCTTT
CASSNDREAFF
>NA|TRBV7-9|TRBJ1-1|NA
TGTGCCAGCAGCTTCGGCGGCTTGGAAGCTTTCTTT
CASSFGGLEAFF
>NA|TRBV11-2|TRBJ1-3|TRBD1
TGTGCCAGCAGCTTTCCGGACAGGGCACACACCATATATTTT
CASSFPDRAHTIYF
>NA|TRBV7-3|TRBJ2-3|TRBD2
TGTGCCAGCAGCTTAACAGCGGGGGCCACAGATACGCAGTATTTT
CASSLTAGATDTQYF
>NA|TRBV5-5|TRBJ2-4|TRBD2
TGTGCCAGCAGCTTGTCGGTAGCGGGAGGTTCGGGCAAAAACATTCAGTACTTC
CASSLSVAGGSGKNIQYF
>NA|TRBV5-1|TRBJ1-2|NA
TGCGCCAGCAGCTTGGAACAGGACGCTAACTATGGCTACACCTTC
CASSLEQDANYGYTF
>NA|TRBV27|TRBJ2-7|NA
TGTGCCAGCGGGGCGGGGGCGAACTACGAGCAGTACTTC
CASGAGANYEQYF
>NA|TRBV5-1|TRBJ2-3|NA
TGCGCCAGCAGCCAGGCTAGCCCCACAGATACGCAGTATTTT
CASSQASPTDTQYF
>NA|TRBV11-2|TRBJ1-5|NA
TGTGCCAGCAGCCCCGATCAGGGAAGCAATCAGCCCCAGCATTTT
CASSPDQGSNQPQHF
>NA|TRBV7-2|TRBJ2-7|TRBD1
TGTGCCAGCAGCTCAGGGACAGGGGTCCTCGAGCAGTACTTC
CASSSGTGVLEQYF
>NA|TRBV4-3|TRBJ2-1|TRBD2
TGCGCCAGCAGCCCCGGGACTAGCTACAATGAGCAGTTCTTC
CASSPGTSYNEQFF
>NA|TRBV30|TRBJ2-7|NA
TGTGCCTGGAGGGGCAACAGGGCCTACGAGCAGTACTTC
CAWRGNRAYEQYF
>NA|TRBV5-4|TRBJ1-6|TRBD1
TGTGCCAGCAACCAGGGGGTAGGATCCTATAATTCACCCCTCCACTTT
CASNQGVGSYNSPLHF
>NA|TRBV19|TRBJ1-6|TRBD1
TGTGCCAGTAGTATAGTCGGGACAGGGGATTCACCCCTCCACTTT
CASSIVGTGDSPLHF
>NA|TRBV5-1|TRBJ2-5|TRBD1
TGCGCCAGCAGGGGGGTGACAGGGTTAGGAGAGACCCAGTACTTC
CASRGVTGLGETQYF
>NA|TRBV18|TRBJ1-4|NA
TGTGCCAGCTCACGCTCGGGGGAGAGGGAAAAACTGTTTTTT
CASSRSGEREKLFF
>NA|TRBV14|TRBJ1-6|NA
TGTGCCAGCAGCCTGACAGGACCCAATTCACCCCTCCACTTT
CASSLTGPNSPLHF
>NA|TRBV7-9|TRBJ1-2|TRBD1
TGTGCCAGCAGCTTAGAGACAGGGGGCTATGGCTACACCTTC
CASSLETGGYGYTF
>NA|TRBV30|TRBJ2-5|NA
TGTGCCTGGAACGGAGTGGCGGAGACCCAGTACTTC
CAWNGVAETQYF
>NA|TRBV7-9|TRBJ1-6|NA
TGTGCCAGCAGTTGGGGCGACGATTCACCCCTCCACTTT
CASSWGDDSPLHF
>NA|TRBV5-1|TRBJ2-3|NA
TGCGCCAGCAGTGGCCAGGGCGCAGATACGCAGTATTTT
CASSGQGADTQYF
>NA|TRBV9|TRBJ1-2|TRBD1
TGTGCCAGCAGCGCCGGGGGACAGGAGTATGGCTACACCTTC
CASSAGGQEYGYTF
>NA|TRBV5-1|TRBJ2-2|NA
TGCGCCAGCAGCCCTCGGACAGCGAACACCGGGGAGCTGTTTTTT
CASSPRTANTGELFF
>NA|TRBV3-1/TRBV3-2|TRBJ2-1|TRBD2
TGTGCCAGCAGCAGCCAGTCATCTAGCGGGCCTCTCAATGAGCAGTTCTTC
CASSSQSSSGPLNEQFF
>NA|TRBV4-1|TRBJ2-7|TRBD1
TGCGCCAGCAGCCTCCGGGACAGGGCCTACGAGCAGTACTTC
CASSLRDRAYEQYF
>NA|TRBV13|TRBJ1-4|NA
TGTGCCAGCAGCCGACGGTGGGGCGAAAAACTGTTTTTT
CASSRRWGEKLFF
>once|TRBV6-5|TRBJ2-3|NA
TGTGCCAGCAGTTTTCGACAGAGCACAGATACGCAGTATTTT
CASSFRQSTDTQYF
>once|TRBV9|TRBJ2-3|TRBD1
TGTGCCAGCAGCGCGATTATCGGACAGGGGGCAGGTACGCAGTATTTT
CASSAIIGQGAGTQYF
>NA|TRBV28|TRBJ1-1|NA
TGTGCCAGCAGTCAAGGGGGGGGAGAGGCTTTCTTT
CASSQGGGEAFF
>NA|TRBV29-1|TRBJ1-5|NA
TGCAGCGTTTCCCTGGGGCAGGGCAATCAGCCCCAGCATTTT
CSVSLGQGNQPQHF
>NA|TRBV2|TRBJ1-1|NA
TGTGCCAGCAGGACAGCGCCGGTGAACACTGAAGCTTTCTTT
CASRTAPVNTEAFF
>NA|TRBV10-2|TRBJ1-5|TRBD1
TGCGCCAGCAGTGAGACAGGGGGCGATCAGCCCCAGCATTTT
CASSETGGDQPQHF